These T cell receptor beta chains were read from a single sample in a study of cytomegalovirus exposure and HLA in healthy donors. Clones were sequenced by immunoSEQ multiplex PCR, and TCRdb holds only the in-frame ones, with some missing. This table holds under 130,000 clones. Source material: PBMCs. These receptors were obtained from a man aged 40-49 years in good health and CMV-seronegative. Both conserved end residues are part of each CDR3. Each record gives: D gene, J gene, V gene, CDR3 DNA, CDR3 protein. D genes are given only for firm matches.

D gene: TRBD1
J gene: TRBJ2-7
V gene: TRBV19
CDR3 DNA: TGTGCCAGTAGCCTGACAGGGGCCTACGAGCAGTACTTC
CDR3 protein: CASSLTGAYEQYF

D gene: -
J gene: TRBJ2-5
V gene: TRBV2
CDR3 DNA: TGTGCCAGCAGACTGCAAGAGACCCAGTACTTC
CDR3 protein: CASRLQETQYF

D gene: -
J gene: TRBJ1-1
V gene: TRBV6-6
CDR3 DNA: TGTGCCAGCAGTTACCCTCAGGGTGGTGAAGCTTTCTTT
CDR3 protein: CASSYPQGGEAFF

D gene: -
J gene: TRBJ2-7
V gene: TRBV28
CDR3 DNA: TGTGCCAGCAGTTCCGCGGGGGAGGGGGGGCACGAGCAGTACTTC
CDR3 protein: CASSSAGEGGHEQYF

D gene: -
J gene: TRBJ1-1
V gene: TRBV19
CDR3 DNA: TGTGCCAGTAGCCAAACCGGGACACAGAACACTGAAGCTTTCTTT
CDR3 protein: CASSQTGTQNTEAFF

D gene: -
J gene: TRBJ1-4
V gene: TRBV27
CDR3 DNA: TGTGCCAGCAGTTTAACCTGGACAGACTTTTCCGAAAAACTGTTCTTT
CDR3 protein: CASSLTWTDFSEKLFF

D gene: -
J gene: TRBJ2-7
V gene: TRBV30
CDR3 DNA: TGTGCCTGGGTGAGGGAGGGGGGCGCCTCCTACGAGCAGTACTTC
CDR3 protein: CAWVREGGASYEQYF

D gene: -
J gene: TRBJ1-4
V gene: TRBV7-2
CDR3 DNA: TGTGCCAGCAGCACCAGGGTGGAGGAAAAACTGTTTTTT
CDR3 protein: CASSTRVEEKLFF

D gene: TRBD2
J gene: TRBJ2-3
V gene: TRBV4-2
CDR3 DNA: TGTGCCAGCAGCCAAGGGGGGACTAGCGGGGATACGCAGTATTTT
CDR3 protein: CASSQGGTSGDTQYF

D gene: -
J gene: TRBJ1-5
V gene: TRBV9
CDR3 DNA: TGTGCCAGCAGCGTAGATGGAACAGACAATCAGCCCCAGCATTTT
CDR3 protein: CASSVDGTDNQPQHF

D gene: -
J gene: TRBJ1-5
V gene: TRBV6-1
CDR3 DNA: TGTGCCAGCAGGGAACAGGACAATCAGCCCCAGCATTTT
CDR3 protein: CASREQDNQPQHF

D gene: -
J gene: TRBJ1-1
V gene: TRBV21-1
CDR3 DNA: TGTGCCAGCAGCGCAGGGGCCTTGAACACTGAAGCTTTCTTT
CDR3 protein: CASSAGALNTEAFF

D gene: -
J gene: TRBJ2-5
V gene: TRBV11-2
CDR3 DNA: TGTGCCAGCAGCTCGAGCCCCCAAGAGACCCAGTACTTC
CDR3 protein: CASSSSPQETQYF

D gene: TRBD2
J gene: TRBJ2-3
V gene: TRBV5-1
CDR3 DNA: TGCGCCAGCAGCCCTCCTAGTAGCGGGACTAGCACAGATACGCAGTATTTT
CDR3 protein: CASSPPSSGTSTDTQYF

D gene: -
J gene: TRBJ2-3
V gene: TRBV29-1
CDR3 DNA: TGCAGCGTTGAGGTAGCGGCCACAGATACGCAGTATTTT
CDR3 protein: CSVEVAATDTQYF

D gene: TRBD1
J gene: TRBJ2-3
V gene: TRBV19
CDR3 DNA: TGTGCCAGTAGTTTTGCGACAGGGGGCACAGATACGCAGTATTTT
CDR3 protein: CASSFATGGTDTQYF

D gene: TRBD2
J gene: TRBJ2-3
V gene: TRBV27
CDR3 DNA: TGTGCCAGCAGTACCGGCCGACTAGCGACCACAGATACGCAGTATTTT
CDR3 protein: CASSTGRLATTDTQYF

D gene: TRBD1
J gene: TRBJ2-2
V gene: TRBV28
CDR3 DNA: TGTGCCAGCAGTTTTGGGCCTCCGGGACAGAAGTTCGCGAACACCGGGGAGCTGTTTTTT
CDR3 protein: CASSFGPPGQKFANTGELFF

D gene: TRBD1
J gene: TRBJ1-3
V gene: TRBV5-4
CDR3 DNA: TGTGCCAGCAGCAAAGGACAGGGAGTCACCTCTGGAAACACCATATATTTT
CDR3 protein: CASSKGQGVTSGNTIYF

D gene: TRBD1
J gene: TRBJ1-4
V gene: TRBV6-5
CDR3 DNA: TGTGCCAGCATTAGGGACAGGGGGAATGAAAAACTGTTTTTT
CDR3 protein: CASIRDRGNEKLFF

D gene: -
J gene: TRBJ1-1
V gene: TRBV9
CDR3 DNA: TGTGCCAGCAGCGGGGGGGGGAGGTCTGGCACTGAAGCTTTCTTT
CDR3 protein: CASSGGGRSGTEAFF

D gene: TRBD2
J gene: TRBJ2-1
V gene: TRBV10-3
CDR3 DNA: TGTGCCATCAGTGTTGGGGTAGCGGGAGGTGAGCAGTTCTTC
CDR3 protein: CAISVGVAGGEQFF

D gene: TRBD2
J gene: TRBJ2-1
V gene: TRBV7-9
CDR3 DNA: TGTGCCACATTTCGACTAGCGGGAGATGAGCAGTTCTTC
CDR3 protein: CATFRLAGDEQFF

D gene: -
J gene: TRBJ1-4
V gene: TRBV5-1
CDR3 DNA: TGCGCCAGCAGATCCCTGCCAGGGACAACTAATGAAAAACTGTTTTTT
CDR3 protein: CASRSLPGTTNEKLFF

D gene: -
J gene: TRBJ1-2
V gene: TRBV27
CDR3 DNA: TGTGCCAGCAGTATATCAGCGCTAAACTATGGCTACACCTTC
CDR3 protein: CASSISALNYGYTF

D gene: -
J gene: TRBJ1-5
V gene: TRBV7-9
CDR3 DNA: TGTGCCAGCAGTTTGGGCCAAGGTCCCAATCAGCCCCAGCATTTT
CDR3 protein: CASSLGQGPNQPQHF

D gene: TRBD2
J gene: TRBJ2-7
V gene: TRBV6-1
CDR3 DNA: TGTGCCAGCAGTGAGGTAGCGGGGGGGCTTGACGAGCAGTACTTC
CDR3 protein: CASSEVAGGLDEQYF

D gene: TRBD1
J gene: TRBJ2-1
V gene: TRBV27
CDR3 DNA: TGTGCCAGCATTAGCAGGGGGACCTACAATGAGCAGTTCTTC
CDR3 protein: CASISRGTYNEQFF

D gene: -
J gene: TRBJ2-1
V gene: TRBV4-3
CDR3 DNA: TGCGCCAGCACCCACCCAGGAAGCCCCCTCTCCTACAATGAGCAGTTCTTC
CDR3 protein: CASTHPGSPLSYNEQFF

D gene: TRBD1
J gene: TRBJ2-3
V gene: TRBV5-1
CDR3 DNA: TGCGCCAGCAGCTTGGTCCCACAGGGGGGAACAGATACGCAGTATTTT
CDR3 protein: CASSLVPQGGTDTQYF

D gene: TRBD1
J gene: TRBJ1-1
V gene: TRBV18
CDR3 DNA: TGTGCCAGCTCAGACGACAGGGCCACTGAAGCTTTCTTT
CDR3 protein: CASSDDRATEAFF

D gene: TRBD2
J gene: TRBJ2-3
V gene: TRBV19
CDR3 DNA: TGTGCCAGTAGTTTACTAGCGGGAGGGCCCACAGATACGCAGTATTTT
CDR3 protein: CASSLLAGGPTDTQYF

D gene: TRBD2
J gene: TRBJ2-3
V gene: TRBV5-6
CDR3 DNA: TGTGCCAGCAGCCCCCTCAAGAGCGGGGGGGCACCAGATACGCAGTATTTT
CDR3 protein: CASSPLKSGGAPDTQYF

D gene: TRBD1
J gene: TRBJ2-7
V gene: TRBV5-4
CDR3 DNA: TGTGCCAGCAGCTTGGAAGGGGGACAGGGGGCTTACGAGCAGTACTTC
CDR3 protein: CASSLEGGQGAYEQYF

D gene: TRBD1
J gene: TRBJ2-2
V gene: TRBV6-1
CDR3 DNA: TGTGCCAGCAGAACAGGACAGGCGAACACCGGGGAGCTGTTTTTT
CDR3 protein: CASRTGQANTGELFF

D gene: TRBD1
J gene: TRBJ2-7
V gene: TRBV5-6
CDR3 DNA: TGTGCCAGCAGCTTGCCACAGGGGTTCTACGAGCAGTACTTC
CDR3 protein: CASSLPQGFYEQYF

D gene: -
J gene: TRBJ1-1
V gene: TRBV2
CDR3 DNA: TGTGCCAGCAGTGAAGCGCGGAGTGCTAGGGGAGCTTTCTTT
CDR3 protein: CASSEARSARGAFF

D gene: TRBD1
J gene: TRBJ2-2
V gene: TRBV15
CDR3 DNA: TGTGCCACCAGCAGTCGTACAGGGGGCACCGGGGAGCTGTTTTTT
CDR3 protein: CATSSRTGGTGELFF

D gene: -
J gene: TRBJ1-3
V gene: TRBV7-9
CDR3 DNA: TGTGCCAGCAGCTTAGCCGGGGGAGGAACTGGAAACACCATATATTTT
CDR3 protein: CASSLAGGGTGNTIYF

D gene: TRBD1
J gene: TRBJ2-5
V gene: TRBV6-1
CDR3 DNA: TGTGCCAGCAGCTTTGGGACAGGGGGTAGGGAGACCCAGTACTTC
CDR3 protein: CASSFGTGGRETQYF

D gene: TRBD1
J gene: TRBJ1-4
V gene: TRBV7-9
CDR3 DNA: TGTGCCAGTACCTCGACAGGGAATTCGGATGAAAAACTGTTTTTT
CDR3 protein: CASTSTGNSDEKLFF

D gene: -
J gene: TRBJ2-7
V gene: TRBV19
CDR3 DNA: TGTGCCAGTAGTGATACAGGGAATCGGGGCGAGCAGTACTTC
CDR3 protein: CASSDTGNRGEQYF

D gene: -
J gene: TRBJ1-1
V gene: TRBV7-9
CDR3 DNA: TGTGCCAGCAGCTGGAGGGGAGGGGGGGCAAACACTGAAGCTTTCTTT
CDR3 protein: CASSWRGGGANTEAFF

D gene: TRBD1
J gene: TRBJ1-1
V gene: TRBV5-4
CDR3 DNA: TGTGCCAGCAGCTTTGATACCGGGACAGGTATGAACACTGAAGCTTTCTTT
CDR3 protein: CASSFDTGTGMNTEAFF

D gene: -
J gene: TRBJ2-1
V gene: TRBV10-3
CDR3 DNA: TGTGCCATCAGTGAGGGGCTTGGCAATGAGCAGTTCTTC
CDR3 protein: CAISEGLGNEQFF

D gene: TRBD2
J gene: TRBJ2-1
V gene: TRBV4-2
CDR3 DNA: TGTGCCAGCAGCCAAACCAACCTAGCGGGGGAGTACAATGAGCAGTTCTTC
CDR3 protein: CASSQTNLAGEYNEQFF

D gene: TRBD1
J gene: TRBJ2-7
V gene: TRBV5-1
CDR3 DNA: TGCGCCAGCAGCTTTAGGACAGGGGGCGCCGAGCAGTACTTC
CDR3 protein: CASSFRTGGAEQYF

D gene: TRBD2
J gene: TRBJ2-1
V gene: TRBV4-2
CDR3 DNA: TGTGCCAGCAGCCAAGAACCCGCACTAGCGGGGACCCACAATGAGCAGTTCTTC
CDR3 protein: CASSQEPALAGTHNEQFF

D gene: -
J gene: TRBJ1-3
V gene: TRBV5-1
CDR3 DNA: TGCGCCAGCAGCGTAGCTAACTCTGGAAACACCATATATTTT
CDR3 protein: CASSVANSGNTIYF

D gene: TRBD2
J gene: TRBJ2-1
V gene: TRBV5-4
CDR3 DNA: TGTGCCAGCAAAACTAGCGGGGGGGACAATGAGCAGTTCTTC
CDR3 protein: CASKTSGGDNEQFF

D gene: TRBD1
J gene: TRBJ2-5
V gene: TRBV5-5
CDR3 DNA: TGTGCCAGCAGCTTCGGACAGGGGGCATTTGTGCGGCAAGAGACCCAGTACTTC
CDR3 protein: CASSFGQGAFVRQETQYF

D gene: -
J gene: TRBJ1-2
V gene: TRBV19
CDR3 DNA: TGTGCCAGTACTCGGGTCACGGATAACTATGGCTACACCTTC
CDR3 protein: CASTRVTDNYGYTF

D gene: TRBD1
J gene: TRBJ2-7
V gene: TRBV5-1
CDR3 DNA: TGCGCCAGCAGCTCAGCCCCCGGGACAGCTTCCTACGAGCAGTACTTC
CDR3 protein: CASSSAPGTASYEQYF

D gene: -
J gene: TRBJ2-2
V gene: TRBV30
CDR3 DNA: TGTGCCTGGAGTTCCACATCCACATGGGCTGACACCGGGGAGCTGTTTTTT
CDR3 protein: CAWSSTSTWADTGELFF

D gene: -
J gene: TRBJ1-1
V gene: TRBV29-1
CDR3 DNA: TGCAGCTATACGGGGAACACTGAAGCTTTCTTT
CDR3 protein: CSYTGNTEAFF

D gene: TRBD1
J gene: TRBJ2-5
V gene: TRBV5-1
CDR3 DNA: TGCGCCAGCAGCTTGGGGGCAGGGGGCGCCGAGACCCAGTACTTC
CDR3 protein: CASSLGAGGAETQYF

D gene: -
J gene: TRBJ2-3
V gene: TRBV5-6
CDR3 DNA: TGTGCCAGCAGCGGACCATGGGGGGACCGCACAGATACGCAGTATTTT
CDR3 protein: CASSGPWGDRTDTQYF

D gene: TRBD1
J gene: TRBJ2-7
V gene: TRBV5-6
CDR3 DNA: TGTGCCAGCAGCTCGAGGGACAGGGGCGGCGAGCAGTACTTC
CDR3 protein: CASSSRDRGGEQYF

D gene: TRBD1
J gene: TRBJ1-1
V gene: TRBV4-1
CDR3 DNA: TGCGCCAGCAGCCAAGTTTCCGACAGGGGTGAAGCTTTCTTT
CDR3 protein: CASSQVSDRGEAFF